The source of this T cell receptor (beta chain) is a study of blood T cell repertoires in COVID-19. Clones were sequenced by immunoSEQ multiplex PCR, and TCRdb holds only the in-frame ones, with some missing. This table holds roughly 200,000 clones, approximately 81% found once. This clone was seen more than once but under ten times. Looked up from germline, CDR1 is MNHEY and CDR2 is SVGEGT. Deletions cut 2 bases from V and 8 bases from J, with 9 bases between. This CDR3 is 12 amino acids long. The sequencing sample was made of peripheral blood. The clonotype comes from an elderly woman with COVID-19, enrolled during active disease. The gene calls are TRBV6-2 or TRBV6-3 and TRBJ1-2; weak D call: TRBD1 (5 bases). The chain's CDR3 is CASSYQGEGYTF. The CDR3 DNA reads TGTGCCAGCAGTTACCAAGGGGAAGGCTACACCTTC.